Only one count was recorded for the clone carrying this T cell receptor (beta chain). No antigen is known for it. The sample belongs to a study of early T cells in non-severe SARS-CoV-2 infection. For the study at large: Bulk RNA isolated from unsorted whole blood underwent sequencing; chains were not paired.

Broader study findings: Private and CD4 specificities were missed by VDJdb matching, which favored anti-spike CD8 responses.

TCRdb ran MiXCR on the 5' RACE reads and lists one entry per CDR3 protein. The table has about 59,000 distinct CDR3 sequences, less than 15% seen once. The germline CDR1 and CDR2 sequences are SEHNR and FQNEAQ (reference sequence). V was clipped by 5 bases and J by 2 bases, with 13 bases between them. The CDR3 runs to 14 residues. Material: whole blood, obtained at baseline. The clonotype originates from an adult who was a healthcare worker with PCR-confirmed SARS-CoV-2 infection or an uninfected control (not recorded which). The rearrangement uses TRBV7-9 and TRBJ2-7; D is possibly TRBD1 or TRBD2 (6 bases each). CDR3: CASSLGGGPYEQYF. CDR3 DNA sequence: TGTGCCAGCAGCCTCGGAGGGGGGCCCTACGAGCAGTACTTC. Combining the CDR3 with reference TRBV7-9 and TRBJ2-7 gives the whole variable domain DTGVSQNPRHKITKRGQNVTFRCDPISEHNRLYWYRQTLGQGPEFLTYFQNEAQLEKSRLLSDRFSAERPKGSFSTLEIQRTEQGDSAMYLCASSLGGGPYEQYFGPGTRLTVT.